This TCR beta chain was captured in a study of T cell responses to AZD1222 COVID-19 vaccine. Study-level results: Repertoires were obtained only post-peak T cell response. Seropositive at baseline were only a handful of AZD1222 recipients. There were mostly white British donors and more females than males, and clonal diversity was possibly underestimated.

For this clone: The antigen remains undetermined.

Clones were sequenced by immunoSEQ multiplex PCR, and TCRdb holds only the in-frame ones, with some missing. Of around 92,000 clones listed, 80% to 90% are singletons. The V gene's germline CDR1 is WNHNN and CDR2 SYGVQD (reference sequence). V lost 1 base and J lost 4; bases outside the gene matches: 5. The CDR3 is made up of 16 amino acids. Sequenced here: peripheral blood, sampled on day 0 of AZD1222 vaccination. The sequence derives from an adult in good health. The J gene is TRBJ2-3, the V gene TRBV10-1; TRBD2 agrees at 10 bases. In DNA form, the CDR3 reads TGCGCCAGCAGTGAGTTAAAGCGGGGGGGCGCAGATACGCAGTATTTT. It translates to CASSELKRGGADTQYF.